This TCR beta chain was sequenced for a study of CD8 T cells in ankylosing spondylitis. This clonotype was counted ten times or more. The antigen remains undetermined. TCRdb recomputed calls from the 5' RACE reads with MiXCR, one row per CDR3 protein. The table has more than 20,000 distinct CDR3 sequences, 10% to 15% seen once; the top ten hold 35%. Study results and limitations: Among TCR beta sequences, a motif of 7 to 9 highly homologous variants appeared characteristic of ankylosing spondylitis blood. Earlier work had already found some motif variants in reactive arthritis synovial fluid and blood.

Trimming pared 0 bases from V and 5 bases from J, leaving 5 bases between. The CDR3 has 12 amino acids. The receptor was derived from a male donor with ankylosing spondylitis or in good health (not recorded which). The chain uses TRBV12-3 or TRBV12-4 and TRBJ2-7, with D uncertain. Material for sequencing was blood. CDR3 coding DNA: TGTGCCAGCAGTTTAGCTCGCGACGAGCAGTACTTC. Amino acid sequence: CASSLARDEQYF.